This entry lists 32 T cell receptor beta chains sequenced from one sample in a study of control samples from healthy donors and cancer patients. Measured with immunoSEQ multiplex PCR; TCRdb has only the in-frame clones, and not every one. Among 110,000 or so clones listed, roughly 80% were seen once. Input material: blood. All receptors come from a woman aged 50 to 60 in good health.

This clone came up a few times. The chain recombines TRBV10-3 with TRBJ2-1, with 9 positions matching TRBD2. Germline CDR1 is ENHRY and CDR2 is SYGVKD. Germline trimming cut 10 bases from V and 9 bases from J; bases unmatched to any gene: 16. The CDR3 is 15 amino acids. The CDR3 sequence is CATKGFAGGPGEQFF. CDR3 DNA: TGTGCCACTAAGGGATTTGCGGGAGGGCCGGGTGAGCAGTTCTTC.

The chain has TRBV7-9 and TRBJ2-7; D assignment may be TRBD1 or TRBD2 (7 bases each). The CDR3 is made up of 19 amino acids. The germline CDR1 and CDR2 sequences are SEHNR and FQNEAQ (reference sequence). Trimming stripped 5 bases from V and 3 bases from J, with 29 bases between. Written as DNA, the CDR3 is TGTGCCAGCAGCGCCGATGGGGGGGCAGGGGGGCGGAGGTTCTACGAGCAGTACTTC. Protein product: CASSADGGAGGRRFYEQYF.

The chain uses TRBV15 and TRBJ2-1, with 8 positions matching TRBD2. CDR3 length: 15 amino acids. Germline lookup yields CDR1 LNHNV and CDR2 YYDKDF (reference sequence). Trimming took 7 bases from V and 5 from J; bases not matched to a gene: 10. The CDR3 is CATISGGRADNEQFF. Here the CDR3 DNA reads TGTGCCACCATTTCGGGGGGGAGAGCTGACAATGAGCAGTTCTTC.

The CDR3 reads CASSFLRGGSTGELFF. The CDR3 DNA reads as TGTGCCAGCAGCTTCTTGCGGGGGGGCAGCACCGGGGAGCTGTTTTTT. This chain joins TRBV5-6 and TRBJ2-2; 9 bases align to TRBD2. The length of the CDR3 is 16 residues. CDR1 is SGHDT and CDR2 is YYEEEE in the germline V gene. The trim removed 2 bases at V and 4 bases at J, leaving 6 bases unmatched.

Remarks on this clone: Other DNA sequences in this specimen translate into the identical CDR3. V and J are TRBV11-3 and TRBJ2-7; TRBD2 aligns across 8 bases. CDR1 is SGHNT and CDR2 is YENEEA in the germline V gene. V dropped 0 bases and J dropped 3; count of bases not matched to a gene: 4. This CDR3 is built from 15 residues. CDR3 nucleotides: TGTGCCAGCAGCTTAGATTCAAGCGGGAGCTACGAGCAGTACTTC. Translating it yields CASSLDSSGSYEQYF.

This CDR3 reads CASSEDRAQRANYGYTF. The CDR3 bases are TGTGCCAGCAGTGAGGACAGGGCCCAACGGGCTAACTATGGCTACACCTTC. The chain carries TRBV6-2 or TRBV6-3 and TRBJ1-2; 8 positions match TRBD1. The V and J ends lost 5 bases and 0 bases, in that order; junction bases with no gene match: 11. Germline lookup yields CDR1 MNHEY and CDR2 SVGEGT. The CDR3 has 17 amino acids.

This clone occurred a few times. The chain links TRBV28 to TRBJ2-3, with D possibly matching TRBD1 (5 bases). Trimming pared 5 bases from V and 3 bases from J, leaving 15 bases between. Per germline, CDR1 MDHEN and CDR2 SYDVKM. This CDR3 comprises 15 residues. CDR3 bases: TGTGCCAGCAGTACCCCTACGCCAGGGACAGATACGCAGTATTTT. It yields the protein CASSTPTPGTDTQYF.

This clone was counted only a few times. J is TRBJ2-7 and V is TRBV7-2, with 12 bases aligning to TRBD2. The CDR3 spans 15 residues. Germline lookup yields CDR1 SGHTA and CDR2 FQGNSA. With 4 bases clipped from V and 2 bases from J, the junction kept 3 bases outside the gene matches. The CDR3 loop reads CASSSRTSGAYEQYF. The CDR3 DNA is TGTGCCAGCAGCTCGAGGACTAGCGGGGCCTACGAGCAGTACTTC.

This chain uses TRBV5-1 with TRBJ2-7, with 14 bases identical to TRBD2. The ends lost 4 bases at V and 6 bases at J; junction bases unmatched: 6. CDR3 size: 15 residues. Germline V gene lookup returns CDR1 SGHRS and CDR2 YFSETQ. The CDR3 DNA follows: TGCGCCAGCAGCCCGACTAGCGGGAGGGCCCGCGAGCAGTACTTC. Translating it yields CASSPTSGRAREQYF.

V is TRBV4-1 and J is TRBJ1-4; TRBD1 matches 12 bases. The trim removed 1 base at V and 10 bases at J, leaving 4 bases unmatched. Germline lookup yields CDR1 MGHRA and CDR2 YSYEKL. This CDR3 comprises 15 residues. The CDR3 region has the DNA TGCGCCAGCAGCCAAGCCGGGACAGGGGGCCCAAAACTGTTTTTT. Translated, it gives CASSQAGTGGPKLFF.

The chain combines TRBV30 with TRBJ1-1, with D possibly matching TRBD1 (5 bases). The germline V gene has CDR1 GTSNPN and CDR2 SVGIG (reference sequence). Deletions cut 2 bases from V and 4 bases from J, with 8 bases between. This CDR3 is 12 amino acids long. CDR3 nucleotides: TGTGCCTGGAGTTTGGGGGGCACTGAAGCTTTCTTT. Amino acid sequence: CAWSLGGTEAFF.

This chain connects TRBV3-1 (or the pseudogene TRBV3-2) to TRBJ2-7; no firm D call. CDR3 size: 15 residues. V lost 1 base and J 3 bases, leaving 13 bases between the germline ends. The germline V gene has CDR1 LGHDT and CDR2 YNNKEL (reference sequence). In nucleotides, the CDR3 is TGTGCCAGCAGCCAAGTTGCCCATCGAGACTACGAGCAGTACTTC. This codes for CASSQVAHRDYEQYF.

CDR3 protein: CAWSEIAGNEQFF. The CDR3 DNA follows: TGTGCCTGGAGTGAAATAGCGGGAAATGAGCAGTTCTTC. This chain connects TRBV30 to TRBJ2-1, with 8 positions matching TRBD2. Germline CDR1 and CDR2: GTSNPN and SVGIG (reference sequence). The CDR3 is 13 amino acids. Trimming removed 1 base from V and 7 bases from J; junction bases left unmatched: 3.

CDR3 DNA: TGTGCCAGTAAGATAGCGGGAGCCAACCAAGAGACCCAGTACTTC. Residues: CASKIAGANQETQYF. The J gene is TRBJ2-5, the V gene TRBV19, with TRBD2 identical over 9 bases. V lost 7 bases and J lost 0; bases outside the gene matches: 6. There are 15 residues in the CDR3. Germline-derived CDR1 and CDR2 are LNHDA and SQIVND (reference sequence).

The V and J genes are TRBV5-1 and TRBJ1-2; D not certain. CDR1 and CDR2 (germline): SGHRS, YFSETQ. Deletions cut 0 bases from V and 8 bases from J, with 11 bases between. The CDR3 is 13 residues long. This chain's CDR3 is CASSLAVTEGYTF. The CDR3 DNA reads TGCGCCAGCAGCTTGGCCGTAACAGAAGGCTACACCTTC. Filled out from reference TRBV5-1 and TRBJ1-2, the complete variable domain reads KAGVTQTPRYLIKTRGQQVTLSCSPISGHRSVSWYQQTPGQGLQFLFEYFSETQRNKGNFPGRFSGRQFSNSRSEMNVSTLELGDSALYLCASSLAVTEGYTFGSGTRLTVV.

The rearrangement links TRBV7-8 to TRBJ1-3, with D unclear. The CDR3 covers 16 residues. Germline V gene sequence: CDR1 SGHVS, CDR2 FQNEAQ. The germline V and J ends were trimmed by 2 bases and 2 bases, with 13 bases remaining between them. Here the CDR3 reads CASSLMGGRTGNTIYF. CDR3 coding DNA: TGTGCCAGCAGCTTAATGGGCGGTAGGACTGGAAACACCATATATTTT.

This clone has just one count. V is TRBV11-2 and J is TRBJ1-6; D not resolved. Trimming pared 5 bases from V and 7 bases from J, leaving 12 bases between. The germline V gene has CDR1 SGHAT and CDR2 FQNNGV. The CDR3 is 14 amino acids. The CDR3 DNA sequence: TGTGCCAGCAGCGCCGAGTACCAGAATTCACCCCTCCACTTT. Translating gives CASSAEYQNSPLHF.

The rearrangement uses TRBV5-1 and TRBJ2-3; 10 bases align to TRBD2. The CDR3 contains 15 residues. V gave up 4 bases and J gave up 5 bases; unmatched junction bases: 7. Looked up from germline, CDR1 is SGHRS and CDR2 is YFSETQ. DNA for the CDR3: TGCGCCAGCAGCACTAGCGGGATGACGGTAGATACGCAGTATTTT. It encodes CASSTSGMTVDTQYF.

This clone showed up just once. V usage is TRBV6-5 and J usage is TRBJ1-5, with a weak D call TRBD1 (5 bases). The V end was cut by 0 bases, the J end by 6 bases, with 9 bases between. Germline V gene sequence: CDR1 MNHEY, CDR2 SVGAGI. This CDR3 is 14 amino acids long. The CDR3 reads CASSYSGQGQPQHF. Written as DNA, the CDR3 is TGTGCCAGCAGTTACTCTGGGCAGGGTCAGCCCCAGCATTTT.

The CDR3 DNA reads TGTGCCAGCAGCCCCCGACTAGGCTCCTACGAGCAGTACTTC. It yields the protein CASSPRLGSYEQYF. The V gene is TRBV11-2, the J gene TRBJ2-7; tentative D call: TRBD2 (6 bases). The CDR3 covers 14 residues. Germline V gene sequence: CDR1 SGHAT, CDR2 FQNNGV. V gave up 5 bases and J gave up 0 bases, with 11 bases separating them. The entire variable domain, with the rest obtained from reference TRBV11-2 and TRBJ2-7, is as follows: EAGVAQSPRYKIIEKRQSVAFWCNPISGHATLYWYQQILGQGPKLLIQFQNNGVVDDSQLPKDRFSAERLKGVDSTLKIQPAKLEDSAVYLCASSPRLGSYEQYFGPGTRLTVT.

V and J are TRBV11-1 and TRBJ1-2, with no clear D. Germline values: CDR1 SGHAT, CDR2 FQDESV (reference sequence). V lost 8 bases and J lost 5, with 15 bases in between. The CDR3 is 13 residues long. The CDR3 protein is CASGAEPEYGYTF. CDR3 nucleotides: TGTGCCAGCGGCGCAGAGCCGGAATATGGCTACACCTTC.

There are a few counts of this clone. This sequence joins TRBV16 and TRBJ1-2; D uncertain. Germline V CDR1 and CDR2: KGHSY, FQNENV. V lost 6 bases, J lost 7 bases, and 12 bases lay in between. The CDR3 has 12 residues. CDR3 region: CASRTPPGGYTF. The CDR3 region has the DNA TGTGCCAGCAGAACCCCCCCGGGTGGCTACACCTTC.

This chain links TRBV19 with TRBJ2-2; TRBD1 is a possible D gene (5 bases). Germline CDR1 LNHDA, CDR2 SQIVND (reference sequence). The V end lost 3 bases, the J end lost 4 bases, and 12 bases lay between the germline ends. The CDR3 runs 15 residues. As DNA, the CDR3 is TGTGCCAGTAGTATCTTCAGGGCAGGCACCGGGGAGCTGTTTTTT. Residues: CASSIFRAGTGELFF.

This rearrangement joins TRBV24-1 to TRBJ2-1; 10 nucleotides agree with TRBD2. The CDR3 length is 19 residues. V dropped 4 bases and J dropped 7; count of bases not matched to a gene: 18. The germline CDR1 and CDR2 sequences are KGHDR and SFDVKD. This CDR3 is CATSDHTSGNGLFGNEQFF. The CDR3 DNA reads as TGTGCCACCAGTGACCATACTAGCGGGAATGGTTTATTTGGGAATGAGCAGTTCTTC.

The V call is TRBV6-9, the J call TRBJ1-3, with a weak D call TRBD1 (5 bases). The CDR3 loop spans 15 amino acids. CDR1 and CDR2 from the germline V gene are MNHGY and SVAAGI. V was trimmed by 4 bases and J by 7 bases, leaving 17 bases between them. For the CDR3, the DNA is TGTGCCAGCAGTTCCCTAGCGGCAGGGAGGAACACCATATATTTT. Encoded protein: CASSSLAAGRNTIYF.

This clone was found once. The chain joins TRBV7-2 to TRBJ2-2; D is unclear. The CDR3 is made up of 14 amino acids. Germline CDR1 is SGHTA and CDR2 is FQGNSA. V lost 10 bases and J lost 3, with 15 bases in between. The CDR3 DNA sequence: TGTGCCACCGTAGGAGCGCCCGACACCGGGGAGCTGTTTTTT. It encodes CATVGAPDTGELFF.

The V gene is TRBV6-1, the J gene TRBJ1-5; D is unresolved. The CDR3 loop spans 13 amino acids. Germline CDR1 reads MNHNS; CDR2 reads SASEGT. V was trimmed by 1 base and J by 6 bases, leaving 7 bases between them. The CDR3 DNA follows: TGTGCCAGCAGTGAAGTCTGGGGTCAGCCCCAGCATTTT. This sequence encodes CASSEVWGQPQHF.

V is TRBV6-5 and J is TRBJ2-3, with 7 bases aligning to TRBD2. Germline CDR1 reads MNHEY; CDR2 reads SVGAGI. The CDR3 runs 15 residues. J gave up 4 bases and V 6 bases, and 10 bases lay outside the gene matches. Here the CDR3 reads CASRGEGRKSDTQYF. In DNA, the CDR3 is TGTGCCAGCAGAGGGGAGGGGCGCAAGTCAGATACGCAGTATTTT.

The chain couples TRBV7-2 to TRBJ1-4, with 9 bases matching TRBD1. CDR1 and CDR2 from the germline V gene are SGHTA and FQGNSA. V shed 7 bases, J shed 5 bases, and the junction held 5 bases outside the gene matches. The CDR3 consists of 14 residues. The DNA for the CDR3 is TGTGCCAGCAAAAGTGGACAGGGGAATGAAAAACTGTTTTTT. It specifies CASKSGQGNEKLFF.

The chain carries TRBV14 and TRBJ2-3, with D possibly matching TRBD2 (5 bases). The length of the CDR3 is 15 residues. V dropped 1 base and J dropped 0 bases, with 8 bases sitting between them. Germline-derived CDR1 and CDR2 are SGHDN and FVKESK. CDR3 sequence reads: CASSQVATSTDTQYF. The CDR3 DNA reads as TGTGCCAGCAGCCAAGTAGCGACAAGCACAGATACGCAGTATTTT. Looking up the rest from reference TRBV14 and TRBJ2-3 gives the full variable domain: EAGVTQFPSHSVIEKGQTVTLRCDPISGHDNLYWYRRVMGKEIKFLLHFVKESKQDESGMPNNRFLAERTGGTYSTLKVQPAELEDSGVYFCASSQVATSTDTQYFGPGTRLTVL.

This clone was observed a single time. This sequence joins TRBV11-3 and TRBJ2-1; maybe TRBD2 (5 bases). V was trimmed by 10 bases and J by 6 bases, leaving 13 bases between them. This CDR3 has 12 amino acids. CDR1 is SGHNT and CDR2 is YENEEA in the germline V gene. CDR3 sequence reads: CATGGGSNEQFF. The CDR3 coding sequence is TGTGCCACCGGAGGAGGTTCCAATGAGCAGTTCTTC.

The V and J genes are TRBV5-4 and TRBJ2-2; D possibly corresponds to TRBD2 (5 bases). V was pared by 4 bases and J by 1 base, with 8 bases between. Germline values: CDR1 SGHNT, CDR2 YYREEE (reference sequence). The CDR3 runs 14 residues. The DNA of the CDR3 is TGTGCCAGCAGCGAGAGCGGGAACACCGGGGAGCTGTTTTTT. Residues: CASSESGNTGELFF.